This T cell receptor beta chain emerged from a study of CD8 T cells in ankylosing spondylitis. Findings and caveats of the study: Some of the motif variants had earlier been found in reactive arthritis patients' fluid and blood.

The CDR3 is 10 residues long. V lost 6 bases, J lost 4 bases, and 6 bases lay in between. The germline gives CDR1 DFQATT, CDR2 SNEGSKA (reference sequence). Of note for this clonotype: Its antigen remains unidentified.

TCRdb fed the 5' RACE reads into MiXCR, producing one record per CDR3 protein. The sample records approximately 250,000 distinct CDR3 sequences, about 24% being singletons. This sequence was found in a male donor with ankylosing spondylitis or in good health (not recorded which). Material for sequencing was blood, either unsorted or a sorted T cell fraction (not recorded which). The chain links TRBV20-1 to TRBJ1-2, with unresolved D. CDR3 sequence: CSALGYGYTF. Written as DNA, the CDR3 is TGCAGTGCCCTTGGCTATGGCTACACCTTC.